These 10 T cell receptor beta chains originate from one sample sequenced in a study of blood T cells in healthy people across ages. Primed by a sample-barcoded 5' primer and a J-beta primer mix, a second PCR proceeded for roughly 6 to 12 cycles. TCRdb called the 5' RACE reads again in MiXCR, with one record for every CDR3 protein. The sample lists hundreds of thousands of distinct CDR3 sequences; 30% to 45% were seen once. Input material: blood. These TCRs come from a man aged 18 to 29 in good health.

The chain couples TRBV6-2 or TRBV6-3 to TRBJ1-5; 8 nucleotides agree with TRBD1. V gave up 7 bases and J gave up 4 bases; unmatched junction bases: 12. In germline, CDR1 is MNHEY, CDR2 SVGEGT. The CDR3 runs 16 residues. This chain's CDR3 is CASTDPDGQGNQPQHF. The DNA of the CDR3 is TGTGCCAGCACCGACCCAGACGGACAGGGAAATCAGCCCCAGCATTTT.

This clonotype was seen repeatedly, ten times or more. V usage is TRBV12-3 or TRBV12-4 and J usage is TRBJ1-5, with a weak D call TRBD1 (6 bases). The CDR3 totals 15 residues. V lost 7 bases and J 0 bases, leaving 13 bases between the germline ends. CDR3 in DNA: TGTGCCAGCACCTTCCAGGGGTATAGCAATCAGCCCCAGCATTTT. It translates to CASTFQGYSNQPQHF.

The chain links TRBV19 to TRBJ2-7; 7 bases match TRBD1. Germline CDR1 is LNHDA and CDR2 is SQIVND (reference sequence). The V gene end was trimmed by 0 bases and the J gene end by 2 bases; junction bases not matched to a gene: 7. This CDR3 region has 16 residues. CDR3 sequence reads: CASSIDSMTGTYEQYF. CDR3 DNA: TGTGCCAGTAGTATAGACTCGATGACAGGGACCTACGAGCAGTACTTC.

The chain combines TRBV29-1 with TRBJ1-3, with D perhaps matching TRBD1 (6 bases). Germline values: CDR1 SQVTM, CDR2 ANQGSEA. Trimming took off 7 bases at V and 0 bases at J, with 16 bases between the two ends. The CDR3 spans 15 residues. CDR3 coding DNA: TGCAGCGGCCAAGGACAGTTCGCCTCTGGAAACACCATATATTTT. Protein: CSGQGQFASGNTIYF.

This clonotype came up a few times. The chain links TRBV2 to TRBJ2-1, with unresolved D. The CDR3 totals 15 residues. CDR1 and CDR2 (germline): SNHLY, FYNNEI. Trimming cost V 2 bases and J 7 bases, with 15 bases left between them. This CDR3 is CASSESADSRNEQFF. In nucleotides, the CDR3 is TGTGCCAGCAGTGAATCGGCGGATAGCAGGAATGAGCAGTTCTTC.

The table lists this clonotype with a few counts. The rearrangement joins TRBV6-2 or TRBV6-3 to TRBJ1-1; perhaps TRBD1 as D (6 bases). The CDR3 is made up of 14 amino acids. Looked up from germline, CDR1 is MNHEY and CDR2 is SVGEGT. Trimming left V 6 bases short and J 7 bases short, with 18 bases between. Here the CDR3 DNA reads TGTGCCAGCAGCCCGGGCGGGGGGCCCGGTGAAGCTTTCTTT. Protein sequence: CASSPGGGPGEAFF.

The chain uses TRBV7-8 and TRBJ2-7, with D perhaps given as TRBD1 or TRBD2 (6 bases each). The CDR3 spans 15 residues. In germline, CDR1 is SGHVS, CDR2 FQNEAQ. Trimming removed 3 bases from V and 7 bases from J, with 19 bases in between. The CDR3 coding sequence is TGTGCCAGCAGCTTTGGGGACGGGGGCTACAATGAGCAGTACTTC. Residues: CASSFGDGGYNEQYF.

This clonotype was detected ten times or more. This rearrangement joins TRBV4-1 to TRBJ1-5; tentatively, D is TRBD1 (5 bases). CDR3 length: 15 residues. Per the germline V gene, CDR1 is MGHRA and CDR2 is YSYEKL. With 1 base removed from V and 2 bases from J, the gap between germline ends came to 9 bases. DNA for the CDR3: TGCGCCAGCAGCCAAGGGACGGGGGGCAATCAGCCCCAGCATTTT. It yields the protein CASSQGTGGNQPQHF.

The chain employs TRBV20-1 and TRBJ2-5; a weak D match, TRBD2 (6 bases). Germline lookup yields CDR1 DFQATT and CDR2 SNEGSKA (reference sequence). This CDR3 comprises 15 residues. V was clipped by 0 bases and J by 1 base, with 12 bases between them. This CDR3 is CSAREGGAIQETQYF. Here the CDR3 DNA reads TGCAGTGCTAGAGAGGGGGGAGCTATCCAAGAGACCCAGTACTTC.

The CDR3 here is CSARDLSSSSTDTQYF. In DNA, the CDR3 is TGCAGTGCTAGAGATCTGTCTAGCTCTTCCACAGATACGCAGTATTTT. J is TRBJ2-3 and V is TRBV20-1, with D maybe TRBD2 (5 bases). This CDR3 is built from 16 residues. V lost 0 bases and J lost 2, with 15 bases in between. Germline lookup yields CDR1 DFQATT and CDR2 SNEGSKA (reference sequence).